The source of this T cell receptor (beta chain) is a study of human T cells and chemical hapten exposure. Study-level background: Across its roughly 22 weeks, the study gave patients weekly diphenylcyclopropenone doses to the scalp. Whole-study findings and limits: Healthy individuals' immune responses may differ from those of donors, who had alopecia.

Time point of the sample: pre-sensitization, week 0. The sample's treatment: therapeutic diphenylcyclopropenone sensitization with weekly scalp DPC. This clonotype was observed many times. Its antigen is still unknown. Germline V gene data show CDR1 as KGHSH and CDR2 as LQKENI. V lost 4 bases and J lost 3, with 14 bases in between. The CDR3 is 15 amino acids. TCRdb passed the RACE reads through MiXCR, listing each CDR3 protein once. The repertoire has about 380,000 distinct CDR3 sequences, approximately 5.1% of them found once; the top ten carry approximately 2.8%. This material consisted of whole blood, taken in connection with sensitization to the hapten diphenylcyclopropenone (DPC). V is TRBV18 and J is TRBJ2-3; D gene ambiguous. The TCR originated in a woman aged 50 to 60 with alopecia areata. Some clones in this sample may be carry-over from other donors' samples. CDR3 region: CASSRRSGVTDTQYF. For the CDR3, the DNA is TGTGCCAGCTCACGACGGTCGGGTGTTACAGATACGCAGTATTTT.